This T cell receptor beta chain emerged from a study of T-cell reconstitution after alpha-beta-depleted transplantation in children. Whole-study results and caveats: Newly generated T cells supplied most T-cell counts and diversity one year post-transplant. Diversity of TCRbeta at day 60 was high in some patients, arising from surviving recipient T cells and thymic progenitors.

Note on this clonotype: Its antigen is still unknown.

Unique molecular identifiers were incorporated when the TCRbeta library was constructed. TCRdb reprocessed the PCR reads via MiXCR and lists one record per CDR3 protein. This table has roughly 100,000 distinct CDR3 sequences, approximately 8% appearing once. The CDR3 is 16 residues long. Trimming took 0 bases from V and 4 from J, leaving 12 bases between them. Germline V gene lookup returns CDR1 KGHSH and CDR2 LQKENI. The V call is TRBV18, the J call TRBJ2-2, with TRBD1 as a possible D gene (5 bases). This TCR was recovered from a boy younger than 10 with acute lymphoblastic leukemia, due to receive a stem cell transplant. The input for sequencing was PBMCs, taken before TCRalphabeta/CD19-depleted stem cell transplant. The DNA for the CDR3 is TGTGCCAGCTCACCACCGAGCGACAGTGCCACCGGGGAGCTGTTTTTT. This codes for CASSPPSDSATGELFF. The variable domain in full, with the rest retrieved from reference TRBV18 and TRBJ2-2, is NAGVMQNPRHLVRRRGQEARLRCSPMKGHSHVYWYRQLPEEGLKFMVYLQKENIIDESGMPKERFSAEFPKEGPSILRIQQVVRGDSAAYFCASSPPSDSATGELFFGEGSRLTVL.